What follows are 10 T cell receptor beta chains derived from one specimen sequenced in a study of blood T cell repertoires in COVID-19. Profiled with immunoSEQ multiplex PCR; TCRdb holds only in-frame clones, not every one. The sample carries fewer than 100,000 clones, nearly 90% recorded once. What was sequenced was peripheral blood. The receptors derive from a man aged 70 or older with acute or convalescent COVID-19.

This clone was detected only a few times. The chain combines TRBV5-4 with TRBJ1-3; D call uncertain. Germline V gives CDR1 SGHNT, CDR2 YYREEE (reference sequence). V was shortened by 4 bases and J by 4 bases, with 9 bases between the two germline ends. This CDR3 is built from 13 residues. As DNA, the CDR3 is TGTGCCAGCAGCCAAACCGGGGGAAACACCATATATTTT. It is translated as CASSQTGGNTIYF.

CDR3 in amino acids: CASSLSGAGNEQFF. The CDR3 DNA follows: TGTGCCAGCAGCCTTAGCGGGGCGGGCAATGAGCAGTTCTTC. V and J are TRBV13 and TRBJ2-1; 8 positions match TRBD2. This CDR3 comprises 14 residues. Germline V gene data show CDR1 as PRHDT and CDR2 as FYEKMQ (reference sequence). The V segment lost 5 bases and the J segment 6 bases; nucleotides outside the gene matches: 6.

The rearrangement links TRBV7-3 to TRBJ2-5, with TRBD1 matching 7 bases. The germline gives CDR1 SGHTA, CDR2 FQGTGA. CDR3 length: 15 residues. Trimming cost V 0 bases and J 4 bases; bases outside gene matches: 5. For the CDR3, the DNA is TGTGCCAGCAGCTTAACCCCGGACAGGTTAGAGACCCAGTACTTC. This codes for CASSLTPDRLETQYF.

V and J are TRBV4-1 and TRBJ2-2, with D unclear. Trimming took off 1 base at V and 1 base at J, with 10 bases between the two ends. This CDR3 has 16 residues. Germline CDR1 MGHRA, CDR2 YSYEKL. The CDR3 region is CASSQGRTGNTGELFF. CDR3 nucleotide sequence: TGCGCCAGCAGCCAAGGTCGCACGGGGAACACCGGGGAGCTGTTTTTT.

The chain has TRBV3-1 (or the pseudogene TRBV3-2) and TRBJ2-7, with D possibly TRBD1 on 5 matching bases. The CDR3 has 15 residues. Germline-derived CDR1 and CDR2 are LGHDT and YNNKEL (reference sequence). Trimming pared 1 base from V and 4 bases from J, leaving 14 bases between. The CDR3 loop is CASSQVWQGFYEQYF. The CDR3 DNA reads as TGTGCCAGCAGCCAAGTCTGGCAGGGTTTTTACGAGCAGTACTTC.

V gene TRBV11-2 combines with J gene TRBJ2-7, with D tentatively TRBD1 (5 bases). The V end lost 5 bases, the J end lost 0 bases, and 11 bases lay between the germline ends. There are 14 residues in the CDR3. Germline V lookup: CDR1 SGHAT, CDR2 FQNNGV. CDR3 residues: CASSPTDTSYEQYF. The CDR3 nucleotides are TGTGCCAGCAGCCCGACGGACACCTCCTACGAGCAGTACTTC.

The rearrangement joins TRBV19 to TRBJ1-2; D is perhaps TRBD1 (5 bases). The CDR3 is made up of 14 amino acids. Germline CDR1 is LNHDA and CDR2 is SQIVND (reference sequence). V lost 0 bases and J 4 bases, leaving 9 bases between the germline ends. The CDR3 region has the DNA TGTGCCAGTAGTATAGATACCAGGGTCTATGGCTACACCTTC. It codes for CASSIDTRVYGYTF. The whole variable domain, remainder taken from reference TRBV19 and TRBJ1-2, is DGGITQSPKYLFRKEGQNVTLSCEQNLNHDAMYWYRQDPGQGLRLIYYSQIVNDFQKGDIAEGYSVSREKKESFPLTVTSAQKNPTAFYLCASSIDTRVYGYTFGSGTRLTVV.

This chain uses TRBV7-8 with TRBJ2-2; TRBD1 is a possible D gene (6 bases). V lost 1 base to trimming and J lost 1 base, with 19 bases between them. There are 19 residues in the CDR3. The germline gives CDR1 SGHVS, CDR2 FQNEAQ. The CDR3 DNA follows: TGTGCCAGCAGCTTAGATGTCTGGGGGCAGGGGATGAACACCGGGGAGCTGTTTTTT. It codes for CASSLDVWGQGMNTGELFF.

CDR3 residues: CASSKQGATNEKLFF. In nucleotides, the CDR3 is TGCGCCAGCAGCAAACAGGGAGCAACTAATGAAAAACTGTTTTTT. This chain uses TRBV5-1 with TRBJ1-4; maybe TRBD1 (6 bases). The CDR3 consists of 15 residues. The V and J ends lost 4 bases and 0 bases respectively, with 10 bases between them. CDR1 and CDR2 (germline): SGHRS, YFSETQ.

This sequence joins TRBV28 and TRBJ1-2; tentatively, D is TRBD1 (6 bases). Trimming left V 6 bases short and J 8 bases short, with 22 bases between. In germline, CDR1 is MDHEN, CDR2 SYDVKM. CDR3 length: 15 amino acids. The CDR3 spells CASRKGLAGAGGYTF. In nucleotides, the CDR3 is TGTGCCAGCAGGAAAGGGTTAGCAGGGGCCGGCGGCTACACCTTC.